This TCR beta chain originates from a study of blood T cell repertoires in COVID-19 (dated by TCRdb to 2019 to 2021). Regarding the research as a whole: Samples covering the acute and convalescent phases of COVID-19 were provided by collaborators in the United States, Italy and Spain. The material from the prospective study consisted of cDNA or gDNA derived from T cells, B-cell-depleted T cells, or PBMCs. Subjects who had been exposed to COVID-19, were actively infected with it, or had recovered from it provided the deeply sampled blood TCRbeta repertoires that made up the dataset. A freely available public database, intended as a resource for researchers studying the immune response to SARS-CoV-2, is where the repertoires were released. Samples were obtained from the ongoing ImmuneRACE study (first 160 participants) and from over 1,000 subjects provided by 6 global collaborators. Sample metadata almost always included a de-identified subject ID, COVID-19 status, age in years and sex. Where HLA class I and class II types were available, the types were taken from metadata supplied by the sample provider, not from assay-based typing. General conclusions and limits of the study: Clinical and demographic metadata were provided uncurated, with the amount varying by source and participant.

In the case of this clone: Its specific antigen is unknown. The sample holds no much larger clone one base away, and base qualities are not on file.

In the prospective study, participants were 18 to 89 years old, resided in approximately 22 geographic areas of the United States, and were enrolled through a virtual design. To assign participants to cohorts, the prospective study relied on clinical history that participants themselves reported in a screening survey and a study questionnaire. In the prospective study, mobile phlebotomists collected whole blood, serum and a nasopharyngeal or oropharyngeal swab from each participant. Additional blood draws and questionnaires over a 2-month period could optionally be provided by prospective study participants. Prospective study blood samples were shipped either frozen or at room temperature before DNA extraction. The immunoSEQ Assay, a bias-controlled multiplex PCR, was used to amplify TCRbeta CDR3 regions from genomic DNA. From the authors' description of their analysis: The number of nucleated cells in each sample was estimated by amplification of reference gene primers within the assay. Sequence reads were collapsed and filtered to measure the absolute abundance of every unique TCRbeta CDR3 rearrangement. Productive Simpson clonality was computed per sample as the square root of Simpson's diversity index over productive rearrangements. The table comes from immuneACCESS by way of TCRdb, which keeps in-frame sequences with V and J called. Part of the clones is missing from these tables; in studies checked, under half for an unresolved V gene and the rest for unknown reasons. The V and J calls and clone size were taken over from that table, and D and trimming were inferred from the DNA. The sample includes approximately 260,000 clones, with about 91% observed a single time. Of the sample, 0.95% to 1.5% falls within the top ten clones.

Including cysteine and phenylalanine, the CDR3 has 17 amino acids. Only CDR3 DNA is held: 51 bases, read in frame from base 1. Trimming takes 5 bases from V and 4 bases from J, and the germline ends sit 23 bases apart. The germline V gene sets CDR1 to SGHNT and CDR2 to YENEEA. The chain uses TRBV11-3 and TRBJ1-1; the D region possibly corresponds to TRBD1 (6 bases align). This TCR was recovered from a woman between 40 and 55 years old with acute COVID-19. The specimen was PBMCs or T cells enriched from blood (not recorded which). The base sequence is TGTGCCAGCAGCCGTGGTCAGGGGTTGGGCTCGGCCACTGAAGCTTTCTTT. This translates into CASSRGQGLGSATEAFF.